These 23 T cell receptor beta chains came from one sample sequenced in a study of blood T cell repertoires in COVID-19. Using immunoSEQ multiplex PCR, the repertoire was profiled, and TCRdb retains in-frame clones only, with some absent. Here the sample spans fewer than 25,000 clones, roughly 88% being singletons. Sequenced material: peripheral blood. These receptors originate from a woman of 80 years or more with active or convalescent COVID-19.

This clone was seen only a few times. This sequence joins TRBV6-5 and TRBJ1-1; D ambiguous. The V gene's germline CDR1 is MNHEY and CDR2 SVGAGI. Trimming left V 6 bases short and J 0 bases short, with 14 bases between. The CDR3 spans 15 residues. This CDR3 is CASRPTGIMNTEAFF. In DNA form, the CDR3 reads TGTGCCAGCAGACCGACGGGAATAATGAACACTGAAGCTTTCTTT.

V usage is TRBV30 and J usage is TRBJ2-7, with D tentatively TRBD1 (5 bases). The CDR3 contains 15 residues. Per the germline V gene, CDR1 is GTSNPN and CDR2 is SVGIG (reference sequence). Between the trimmed V and J ends, which lost 2 bases and 7 bases, there was a span of 21 bases. The CDR3 region has the DNA TGTGCCTGGAGTCTAAGGAGCAGGGCGGCGGCTGAGCAGTACTTC. Protein sequence: CAWSLRSRAAAEQYF.

The chain couples TRBV11-2 to TRBJ1-5; maybe TRBD1 (6 bases). Per the germline V gene, CDR1 is SGHAT and CDR2 is FQNNGV. V was trimmed by 5 bases and J by 1 base, leaving 9 bases between them. The CDR3 totals 14 residues. In nucleotides, the CDR3 is TGTGCCAGCAGCCAGGACAGAAGCAATCAGCCCCAGCATTTT. Its translation: CASSQDRSNQPQHF.

The chain couples TRBV11-2 to TRBJ2-2; 12 bases are shared with TRBD1. The CDR3 loop spans 17 amino acids. Trimming took 8 bases from V and 4 from J; bases not matched to a gene: 11. Germline V CDR1 and CDR2: SGHAT, FQNNGV. This chain's CDR3 is CASGLRDRGLITGELFF. CDR3 DNA: TGTGCCAGCGGACTCCGGGACAGGGGGCTAATCACCGGGGAGCTGTTTTTT. The variable domain in full, with the rest retrieved from reference TRBV11-2 and TRBJ2-2, is EAGVAQSPRYKIIEKRQSVAFWCNPISGHATLYWYQQILGQGPKLLIQFQNNGVVDDSQLPKDRFSAERLKGVDSTLKIQPAKLEDSAVYLCASGLRDRGLITGELFFGEGSRLTVL.

The chain links TRBV7-9 to TRBJ1-2; D gene unclear. V was shortened by 2 bases and J by 0 bases, with 10 bases between the two germline ends. The CDR3 consists of 15 residues. Germline CDR1 and CDR2: SEHNR and FQNEAQ (reference sequence). Here the CDR3 reads CASSLSAEANYGYTF. The CDR3, as DNA: TGTGCCAGCAGCTTATCGGCGGAGGCTAACTATGGCTACACCTTC.

The CDR3 DNA reads as TGTGCCAGCAGTTTCTTAGGAAACACCATATATTTT. Protein sequence: CASSFLGNTIYF. The chain uses TRBV12-3 or TRBV12-4 and TRBJ1-3, with no clear D. This CDR3 is built from 12 residues. The V end was cut by 3 bases, the J end by 4 bases, with 4 bases between.

The chain links TRBV2 to TRBJ2-3; TRBD1 matches at 7 bases. The CDR3 has 13 amino acids. Germline-derived CDR1 and CDR2 are SNHLY and FYNNEI. V shed 8 bases, J shed 3 bases, and the junction held 5 bases outside the gene matches. CDR3 bases: TGTGCCAGCGCGTTACAGGGGACAGATACGCAGTATTTT. Translation gives CASALQGTDTQYF.

The J gene is TRBJ2-5, the V gene TRBV30, with 10 bases that match TRBD1. Germline CDR1 GTSNPN, CDR2 SVGIG (reference sequence). The length of the CDR3 is 14 residues. Germline trimming cut 3 bases from V and 5 bases from J; bases unmatched to any gene: 6. DNA of the CDR3: TGTGCCTGGAGCAGAGACAGGGGGCTTGAGACCCAGTACTTC. It translates to CAWSRDRGLETQYF.

This chain uses TRBV11-1 with TRBJ1-1; 8 nucleotides agree with TRBD1. CDR1 is SGHAT and CDR2 is FQDESV in the germline V gene (reference sequence). Unmatched junction bases numbered 9, after V lost 6 bases and J lost 3 bases. The CDR3 loop spans 15 amino acids. CDR3 protein: CASRLRQGADTEAFF. DNA of the CDR3: TGTGCCAGCAGACTAAGGCAGGGGGCGGACACTGAAGCTTTCTTT.

The chain joins TRBV29-1 to TRBJ2-7; 7 bases are shared with TRBD1. The CDR3 consists of 13 residues. CDR1 and CDR2 (germline): SQVTM, ANQGSEA. The V segment lost 3 bases and the J segment 4 bases; nucleotides outside the gene matches: 6. CDR3 sequence reads: CSVETRQGYEQYF. The CDR3, as DNA: TGCAGCGTTGAGACTCGACAGGGATACGAGCAGTACTTC.

J is TRBJ1-2 and V is TRBV3-1 (or the pseudogene TRBV3-2), with 8 bases that match TRBD1. V shed 2 bases and J 7 bases; nucleotides not matched to a gene: 9. Germline assignment: CDR1 LGHDT and CDR2 YNNKEL (reference sequence). CDR3 length equals 15 residues. The CDR3 reads CASSQTYQGAAGYTF. The CDR3 bases are TGTGCCAGCAGCCAAACGTACCAGGGGGCGGCTGGCTACACCTTC.

The rearrangement joins TRBV6-5 to TRBJ1-1, with 7 nucleotides matching TRBD1. The germline V gene encodes CDR1 MNHEY and CDR2 SVGAGI. V gave up 6 bases and J gave up 1 base; unmatched junction bases: 2. The CDR3 runs to 13 residues. The CDR3 here is CASRDRRNTEAFF. The CDR3 DNA is TGTGCCAGCAGGGACAGGAGGAACACTGAAGCTTTCTTT.

There are a few counts of this clone. V and J are TRBV18 and TRBJ2-2; TRBD1 might be the D (6 bases). Germline CDR1 KGHSH, CDR2 LQKENI. The V end was cut by 5 bases, the J end by 5 bases, with 15 bases between. The CDR3 spans 15 residues. CDR3 nucleotides: TGTGCCAGCTCATCCGGACAGCAAATGACCGGGGAGCTGTTTTTT. Protein product: CASSSGQQMTGELFF. Full variable domain (outside the CDR3, taken from reference TRBV18 and TRBJ2-2): NAGVMQNPRHLVRRRGQEARLRCSPMKGHSHVYWYRQLPEEGLKFMVYLQKENIIDESGMPKERFSAEFPKEGPSILRIQQVVRGDSAAYFCASSSGQQMTGELFFGEGSRLTVL.

In this sample, this clone turned up once. The rearrangement links TRBV6-2 or TRBV6-3 to TRBJ1-2; TRBD1 matches at 7 bases. Germline V CDR1 and CDR2: MNHEY, SVGEGT. The V and J ends lost 2 bases and 3 bases, in that order; junction bases with no gene match: 6. CDR3 length: 15 residues. CDR3 region: CASSYAGRGDYGYTF. As DNA, the CDR3 is TGTGCCAGCAGTTACGCTGGCAGGGGGGACTATGGCTACACCTTC.

This rearrangement joins TRBV15 to TRBJ2-3; 8 bases align to TRBD1. J lost 4 bases, V lost 0 bases, and 3 bases had no gene match. Germline V gives CDR1 LNHNV, CDR2 YYDKDF (reference sequence). This CDR3 comprises 15 residues. As DNA, the CDR3 is TGTGCCACCAGCAGAGATATCAGGGGGCCAGATACGCAGTATTTT. Encoded protein: CATSRDIRGPDTQYF.

The chain couples TRBV3-1 (or the pseudogene TRBV3-2) to TRBJ1-2; the D gene is possibly TRBD1 (5 bases). CDR3 length: 14 residues. Germline values: CDR1 LGHDT, CDR2 YNNKEL (reference sequence). V lost 1 base and J lost 5, with 11 bases in between. The CDR3 DNA sequence: TGTGCCAGCAGCCAAGCTGTCCAGGGTTATGGCTACACCTTC. It encodes CASSQAVQGYGYTF.

The CDR3 DNA reads TGTGCCACCAGTCGGGGTTCCGGGGCTGAAGCTTTCTTT. This encodes CATSRGSGAEAFF. This sequence joins TRBV15 and TRBJ1-1; unclear D gene. Between the trimmed V and J ends, which lost 6 bases and 6 bases, there was a span of 14 bases. CDR1 LNHNV and CDR2 YYDKDF come from the germline V gene (reference sequence). The CDR3 consists of 13 residues.

The chain is built from TRBV7-3 and TRBJ2-3; a weak D match, TRBD1 (6 bases). The germline gives CDR1 SGHTA, CDR2 FQGTGA. V lost 0 bases and J lost 0, with 13 bases in between. This CDR3 contains 17 residues. The CDR3 is CASSLTFGTLSTDTQYF. CDR3 in DNA: TGTGCCAGCAGCTTAACGTTCGGGACACTAAGCACAGATACGCAGTATTTT.

The chain joins TRBV9 to TRBJ2-7; D unresolved. Germline loops: CDR1 SGDLS, CDR2 YYNGEE. The CDR3 is 14 amino acids. Trimming removed 0 bases from V and 2 bases from J, with 9 bases in between. The CDR3 DNA sequence: TGTGCCAGCAGCGTAGGAGGAAGTACCTACGAGCAGTACTTC. It is translated as CASSVGGSTYEQYF. Filled out from reference TRBV9 and TRBJ2-7, the complete variable domain reads DSGVTQTPKHLITATGQRVTLRCSPRSGDLSVYWYQQSLDQGLQFLIQYYNGEERAKGNILERFSAQQFPDLHSELNLSSLELGDSALYFCASSVGGSTYEQYFGPGTRLTVT.

This clone was found once. The chain carries TRBV7-9 and TRBJ1-3; no clear D gene. Germline CDR1 reads SEHNR; CDR2 reads FQNEAQ (reference sequence). The CDR3 extends over 15 amino acids. V dropped 1 base and J dropped 0 bases, with 7 bases sitting between them. The CDR3 nucleotides read TGTGCCAGCAGCTTAGACGGGATCTCTGGAAACACCATATATTTT. It translates to CASSLDGISGNTIYF.

The CDR3 is CASSESTGDSIEAFF. In DNA, the CDR3 is TGCGCCAGCAGCGAATCGACAGGGGACAGTATTGAAGCTTTCTTT. The chain has TRBV5-1 and TRBJ1-1; 8 bases are a match to TRBD1. Trimming at V came to 4 bases and at J to 7 bases, leaving 12 bases not matched to a gene. The germline V gene has CDR1 SGHRS and CDR2 YFSETQ. The CDR3 runs 15 residues.

The V call is TRBV5-1, the J call TRBJ1-1; no clear D gene. V gave up 2 bases and J gave up 1 base, with 6 bases separating them. The CDR3 is 13 amino acids. Germline V gene sequence: CDR1 SGHRS, CDR2 YFSETQ. CDR3 residues: CASSFYQNTEAFF. As DNA, the CDR3 is TGCGCCAGCAGCTTCTACCAGAACACTGAAGCTTTCTTT.

The chain uses TRBV18 and TRBJ1-6, with a weak D call TRBD1 (6 bases). This CDR3 comprises 15 residues. The V and J ends lost 1 base and 3 bases respectively, with 7 bases between them. Germline CDR1 and CDR2: KGHSH and LQKENI. The DNA of the CDR3 is TGTGCCAGCTCACCACGCAGGGGCTATAATTCACCCCTCCACTTT. This gives the protein CASSPRRGYNSPLHF.